This T cell receptor (beta chain) appears in the sequencing data of a study of T cell repertoires in cytomegalovirus infection. The overall study: Epitope selection comprised recently identified HLA-C-restricted CMV epitopes and well-studied HLA-B-restricted CMV epitopes. Matching HLA type and CMV infection were both indicated by public TCR beta signatures. Notes on the study in general: Carriage of CMV together with the relevant HLA was identifiable through cumulative public TCR beta family frequency. It was HLA-C-restricted CMV-specific TCR beta clonotypes that dominated the response ex vivo.

This CDR3 is built from 15 residues. Germline values: CDR1 SGHNT, CDR2 YENEEA. The ends were cut back, 5 bases at V and 5 bases at J, with 15 bases in the middle. Each CDR3 protein gets one entry after TCRdb re-called the reads with MiXCR. This sample yields 600,000 to 700,000 distinct CDR3 sequences, of which about 33% are seen a single time; about 20% belongs to the top ten. This clonotype was counted between two and nine times. Antigen unknown. This TCR derives from a human donor in good health (CMV status not recorded). Some clones in this sample may be carry-over from other donors' samples. The sequenced sample was cultured PBMCs, obtained from culture after CMV antigen stimulation. The V and J genes are TRBV11-3 and TRBJ2-2; D might be TRBD1 or TRBD2, each matching 5 bases. The CDR3 DNA reads as TGTGCCAGCAGCGTCAGGGTTGGGGAGACCGGGGAGCTGTTTTTT. Protein: CASSVRVGETGELFF.